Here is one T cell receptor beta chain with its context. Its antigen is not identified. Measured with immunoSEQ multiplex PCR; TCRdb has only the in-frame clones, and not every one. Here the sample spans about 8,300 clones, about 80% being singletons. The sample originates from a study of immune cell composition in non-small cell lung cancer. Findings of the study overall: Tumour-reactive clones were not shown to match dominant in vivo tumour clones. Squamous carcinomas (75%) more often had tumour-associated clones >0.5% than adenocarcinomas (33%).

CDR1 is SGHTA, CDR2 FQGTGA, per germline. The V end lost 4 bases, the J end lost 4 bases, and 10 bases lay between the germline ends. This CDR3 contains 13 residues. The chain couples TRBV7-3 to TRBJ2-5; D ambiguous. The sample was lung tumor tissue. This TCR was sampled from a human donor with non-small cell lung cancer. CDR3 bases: TGTGCCAGCAGCTCCGGAATCGGAGAGACCCAGTACTTC. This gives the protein CASSSGIGETQYF.